This T cell receptor beta chain was documented in a study of T cell responses to AZD1222 COVID-19 vaccine. Germline V gives CDR1 MNHEY, CDR2 SMNVEV (reference sequence). J lost 0 bases, V lost 5 bases, and 9 bases had no gene match. The CDR3 is made up of 17 amino acids. Assay used: immunoSEQ multiplex PCR; TCRdb lists only in-frame clones, some missing. The sample includes under 170,000 clones, 94% of them seen just once. This TCR was recovered from an adult in good health. Sample: peripheral blood, taken on day 0 of AZD1222 vaccination. This sequence joins TRBV27 and TRBJ2-2; 7 positions agree with TRBD1. DNA for the CDR3: TGTGCCAGCAGTCCCGATTGGGGGACAGCGAACACCGGGGAGCTGTTTTTT. It translates to CASSPDWGTANTGELFF.